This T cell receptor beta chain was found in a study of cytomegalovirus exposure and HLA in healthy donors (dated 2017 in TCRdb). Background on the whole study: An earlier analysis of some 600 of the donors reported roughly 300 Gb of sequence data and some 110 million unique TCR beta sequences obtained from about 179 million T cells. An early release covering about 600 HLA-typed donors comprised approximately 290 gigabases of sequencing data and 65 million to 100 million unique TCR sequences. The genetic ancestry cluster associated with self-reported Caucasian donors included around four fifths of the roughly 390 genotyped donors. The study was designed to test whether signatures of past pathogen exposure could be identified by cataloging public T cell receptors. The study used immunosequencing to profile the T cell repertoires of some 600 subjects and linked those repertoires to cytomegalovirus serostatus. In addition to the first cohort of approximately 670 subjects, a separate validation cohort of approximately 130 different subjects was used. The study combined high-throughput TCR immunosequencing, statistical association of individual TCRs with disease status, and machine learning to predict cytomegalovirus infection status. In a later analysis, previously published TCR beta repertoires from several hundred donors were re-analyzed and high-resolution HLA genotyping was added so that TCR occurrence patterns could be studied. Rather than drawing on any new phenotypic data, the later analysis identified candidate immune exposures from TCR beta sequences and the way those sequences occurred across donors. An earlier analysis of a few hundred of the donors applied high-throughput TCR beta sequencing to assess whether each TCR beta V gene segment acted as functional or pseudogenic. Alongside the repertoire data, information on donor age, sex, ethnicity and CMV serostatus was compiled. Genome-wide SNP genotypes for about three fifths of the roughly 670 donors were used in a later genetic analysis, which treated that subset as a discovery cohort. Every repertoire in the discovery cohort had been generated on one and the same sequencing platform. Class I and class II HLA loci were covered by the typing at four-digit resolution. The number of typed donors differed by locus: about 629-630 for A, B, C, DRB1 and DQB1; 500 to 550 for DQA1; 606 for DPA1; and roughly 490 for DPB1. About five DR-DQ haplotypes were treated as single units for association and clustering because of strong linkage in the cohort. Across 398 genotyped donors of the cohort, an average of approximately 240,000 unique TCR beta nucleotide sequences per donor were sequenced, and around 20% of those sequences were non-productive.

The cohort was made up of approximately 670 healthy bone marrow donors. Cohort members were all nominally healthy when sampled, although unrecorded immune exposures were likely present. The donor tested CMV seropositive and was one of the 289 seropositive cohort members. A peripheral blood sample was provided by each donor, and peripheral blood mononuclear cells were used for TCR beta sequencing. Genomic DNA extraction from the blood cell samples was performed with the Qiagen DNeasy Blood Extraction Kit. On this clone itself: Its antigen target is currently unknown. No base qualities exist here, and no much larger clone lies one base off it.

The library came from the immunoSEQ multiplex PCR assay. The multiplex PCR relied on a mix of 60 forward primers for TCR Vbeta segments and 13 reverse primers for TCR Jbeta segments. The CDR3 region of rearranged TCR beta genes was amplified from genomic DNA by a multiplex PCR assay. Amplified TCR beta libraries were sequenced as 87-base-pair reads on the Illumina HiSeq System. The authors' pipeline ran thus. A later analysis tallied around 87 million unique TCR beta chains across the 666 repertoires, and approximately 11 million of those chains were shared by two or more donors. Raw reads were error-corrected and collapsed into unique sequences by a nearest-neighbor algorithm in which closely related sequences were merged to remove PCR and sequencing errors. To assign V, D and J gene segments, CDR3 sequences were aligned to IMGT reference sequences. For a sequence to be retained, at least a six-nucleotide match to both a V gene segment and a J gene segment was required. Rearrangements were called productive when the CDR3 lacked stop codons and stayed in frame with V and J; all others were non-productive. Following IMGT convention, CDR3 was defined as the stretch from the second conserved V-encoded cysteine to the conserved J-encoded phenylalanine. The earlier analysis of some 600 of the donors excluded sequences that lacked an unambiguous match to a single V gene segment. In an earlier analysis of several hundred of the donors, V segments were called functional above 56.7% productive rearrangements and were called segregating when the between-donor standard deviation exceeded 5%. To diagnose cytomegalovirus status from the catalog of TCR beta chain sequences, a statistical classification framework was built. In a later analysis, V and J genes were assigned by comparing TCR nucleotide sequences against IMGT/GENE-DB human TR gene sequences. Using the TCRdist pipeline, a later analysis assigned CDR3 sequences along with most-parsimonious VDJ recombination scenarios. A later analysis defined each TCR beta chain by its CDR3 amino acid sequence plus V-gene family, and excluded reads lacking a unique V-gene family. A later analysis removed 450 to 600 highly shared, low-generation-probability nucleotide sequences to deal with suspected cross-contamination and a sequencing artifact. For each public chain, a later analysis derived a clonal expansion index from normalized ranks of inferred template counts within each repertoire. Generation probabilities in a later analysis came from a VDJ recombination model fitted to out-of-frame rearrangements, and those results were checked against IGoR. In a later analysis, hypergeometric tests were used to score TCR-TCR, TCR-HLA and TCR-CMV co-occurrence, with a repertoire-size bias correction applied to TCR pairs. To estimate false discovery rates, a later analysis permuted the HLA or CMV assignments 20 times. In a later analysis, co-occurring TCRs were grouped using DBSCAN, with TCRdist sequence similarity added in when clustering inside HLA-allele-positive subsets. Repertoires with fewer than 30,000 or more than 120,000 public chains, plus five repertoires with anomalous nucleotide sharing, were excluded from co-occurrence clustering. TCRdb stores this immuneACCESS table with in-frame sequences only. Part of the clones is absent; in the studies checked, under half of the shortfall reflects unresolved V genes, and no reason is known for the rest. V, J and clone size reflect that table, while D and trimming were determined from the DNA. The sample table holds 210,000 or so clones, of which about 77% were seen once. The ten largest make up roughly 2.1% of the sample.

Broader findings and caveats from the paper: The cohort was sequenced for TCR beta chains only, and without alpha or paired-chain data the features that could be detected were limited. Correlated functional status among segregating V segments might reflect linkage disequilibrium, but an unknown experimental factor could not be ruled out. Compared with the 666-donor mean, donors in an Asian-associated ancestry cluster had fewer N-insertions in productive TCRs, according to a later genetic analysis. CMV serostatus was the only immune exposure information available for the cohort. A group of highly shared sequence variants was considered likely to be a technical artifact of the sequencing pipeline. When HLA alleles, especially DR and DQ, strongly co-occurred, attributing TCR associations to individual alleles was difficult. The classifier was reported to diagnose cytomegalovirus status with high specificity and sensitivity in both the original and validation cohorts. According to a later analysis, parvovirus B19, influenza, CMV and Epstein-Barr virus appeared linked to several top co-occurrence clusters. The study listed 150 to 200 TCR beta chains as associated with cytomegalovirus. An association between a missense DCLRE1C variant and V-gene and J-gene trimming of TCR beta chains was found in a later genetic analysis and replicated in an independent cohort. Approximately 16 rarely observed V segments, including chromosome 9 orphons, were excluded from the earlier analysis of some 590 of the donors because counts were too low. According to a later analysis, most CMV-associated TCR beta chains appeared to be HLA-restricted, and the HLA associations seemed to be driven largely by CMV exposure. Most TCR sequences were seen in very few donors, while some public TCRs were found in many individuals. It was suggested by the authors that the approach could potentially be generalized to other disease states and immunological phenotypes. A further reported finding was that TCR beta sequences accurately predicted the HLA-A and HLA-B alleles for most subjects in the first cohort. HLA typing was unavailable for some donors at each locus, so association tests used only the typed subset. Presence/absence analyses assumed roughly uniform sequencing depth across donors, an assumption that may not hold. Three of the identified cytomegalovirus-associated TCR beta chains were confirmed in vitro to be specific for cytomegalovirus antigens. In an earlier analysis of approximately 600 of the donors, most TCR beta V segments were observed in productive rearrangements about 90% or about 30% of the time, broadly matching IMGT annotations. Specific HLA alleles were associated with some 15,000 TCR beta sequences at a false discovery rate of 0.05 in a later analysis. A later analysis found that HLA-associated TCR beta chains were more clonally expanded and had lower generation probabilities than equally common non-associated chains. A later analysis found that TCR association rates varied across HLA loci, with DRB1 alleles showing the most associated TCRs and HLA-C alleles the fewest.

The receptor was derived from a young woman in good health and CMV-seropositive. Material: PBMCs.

CDR3 region: CASSPEGGGYNQPQHF. The nucleotide sequence is given as TGCGCCAGCAGCCCTGAGGGGGGAGGGTACAATCAGCCCCAGCATTTT. Recombination linked TRBV5-1 to TRBJ1-5; a weak D assignment points to TRBD1 (6 bases agree). There are 16 amino acids in the CDR3, from cysteine to phenylalanine inclusive. CDR3 DNA only is kept here, 48 bases in frame from base 1. Relative to germline, V is 4 bases shorter and J is 3 bases shorter, with 17 bases between their ends. As encoded in the germline V gene, CDR1 is SGHRS while CDR2 is YFSETQ.